This T cell receptor beta chain derives from a study of early T cells in non-severe SARS-CoV-2 infection. Study-level background: Investigators sequenced bulk RNA drawn from unsorted whole blood, and chains remained unpaired.

Individual cDNA molecules were tagged with unique molecular identifiers. TCRdb ran MiXCR on the 5' RACE reads and lists one entry per CDR3 protein. The table records about 98,000 distinct CDR3 sequences, 9.5% to 12% of them present only once. The TCR was taken from an adult who was a healthcare worker with PCR-confirmed SARS-CoV-2 infection or an uninfected control (not recorded which). Material for sequencing was whole blood.

DNA of the CDR3: TGTGCCAGCAGTTACCCACCCGACATCCCCTACGAGCAGTACTTC. It translates to CASSYPPDIPYEQYF. The rearrangement links TRBV6-2 or TRBV6-3 to TRBJ2-7; D is undetermined. The length of the CDR3 is 15 residues. Per the germline V gene, CDR1 is MNHEY and CDR2 is SVGEGT. Trimming left V 2 bases short and J 2 bases short, with 13 bases between.